The 30 T cell receptor beta chains given below trace back to one sample, sequenced in a study of blood T cell repertoires in COVID-19. The method was immunoSEQ multiplex PCR; TCRdb's version includes in-frame clones alone and lacks a portion of them. The repertoire includes some 200,000 clones, roughly 87% of them detected once, and roughly 21% sits in the top ten. The sequenced material came from peripheral blood. The receptor set was obtained from a man in his 60s with active or convalescent COVID-19.

The chain combines TRBV5-5 with TRBJ2-3, with no clear D. Germline CDR1 is SGHKS and CDR2 is YYEKEE (reference sequence). Trimming stripped 0 bases from V and 4 bases from J, with 15 bases between. The CDR3 spans 16 residues. The CDR3 nucleotides are TGTGCCAGCAGCTTGGGGGCCCTTTTCTTGGCAGATACGCAGTATTTT. Protein: CASSLGALFLADTQYF.

V is TRBV4-1 and J is TRBJ1-4; possibly TRBD1 for D (5 bases). The CDR3 contains 14 residues. Germline V gene sequence: CDR1 MGHRA, CDR2 YSYEKL. V was shortened by 5 bases and J by 8 bases, with 15 bases between the two germline ends. The CDR3 sequence: CASSVQGGGEKLFF. In DNA form, the CDR3 reads TGCGCCAGCAGCGTGCAGGGAGGAGGAGAAAAACTGTTTTTT.

This chain links TRBV9 with TRBJ2-5; 7 bases align to TRBD1. Germline V gives CDR1 SGDLS, CDR2 YYNGEE. The CDR3 length is 15 residues. Trimming removed 0 bases from V and 4 bases from J; junction bases left unmatched: 6. In nucleotides, the CDR3 is TGTGCCAGCAGCGTAGGAGGGGGCTTTAGAGAGACCCAGTACTTC. Residues: CASSVGGGFRETQYF.

This chain connects TRBV15 to TRBJ1-2; D unresolved. Germline CDR1 is LNHNV and CDR2 is YYDKDF (reference sequence). The V and J ends lost 6 bases and 1 base respectively, with 18 bases between them. There are 16 residues in the CDR3. CDR3: CATSKTPGSNNYGYTF. CDR3 nucleotide sequence: TGTGCCACCAGTAAGACCCCGGGTTCCAATAACTATGGCTACACCTTC.

The chain joins TRBV3-1 (or the pseudogene TRBV3-2) to TRBJ2-5, with TRBD2 identical over 14 bases. V shed 3 bases, J shed 2 bases, and the junction held 5 bases outside the gene matches. The CDR3 covers 17 residues. Germline CDR1 reads LGHDT; CDR2 reads YNNKEL (reference sequence). CDR3 residues: CASSQTSGGAAQETQYF. CDR3 in DNA: TGTGCCAGCAGCCAGACTAGCGGGGGGGCCGCACAAGAGACCCAGTACTTC.

This clone came up once. J is TRBJ2-1 and V is TRBV18; D is unclear. This CDR3 region has 13 residues. Germline CDR1 is KGHSH and CDR2 is LQKENI. The V and J ends lost 1 base and 3 bases respectively, with 4 bases between them. The CDR3 reads CASSPQLYNEQFF. CDR3 in DNA: TGTGCCAGCTCACCACAACTCTACAATGAGCAGTTCTTC.

The genes are TRBV10-3 and TRBJ2-5, with D perhaps matching TRBD2 (5 bases). Trimming shortened V by 3 bases and J by 5 bases, and 13 bases separated the two germline ends. The CDR3 is made up of 14 amino acids. Germline CDR1 ENHRY, CDR2 SYGVKD. CDR3 DNA sequence: TGTGCCATCAGTGAAGGGCTGTCGGGGGAGACCCAGTACTTC. Its translation: CAISEGLSGETQYF.

V usage is TRBV7-8 and J usage is TRBJ2-6, with D tentatively TRBD1 (7 bases). The germline V gene has CDR1 SGHVS and CDR2 FQNEAQ. The length of the CDR3 is 17 residues. Trimming shortened V by 1 base and J by 2 bases, and 12 bases separated the two germline ends. CDR3: CASSLVGRGAGANVLTF. The CDR3 bases are TGTGCCAGCAGCTTAGTCGGCAGGGGGGCTGGGGCCAACGTCCTGACTTTC. Full variable domain (missing parts from reference TRBV7-8 and TRBJ2-6): GAGVSQSPRYKVAKRGQDVALRCDPISGHVSLFWYQQALGQGPEFLTYFQNEAQLDKSGLPSDRFFAERPEGSVSTLKIQRTQQEDSAVYLCASSLVGRGAGANVLTFGAGSRLTVL.

This clone was recorded at least ten times. V is TRBV5-6 and J is TRBJ2-7; a possible D gene is TRBD1 (5 bases). The CDR3 consists of 12 residues. Germline-derived CDR1 and CDR2 are SGHDT and YYEEEE. V lost 1 base and J lost 6, with 8 bases in between. The CDR3 spells CASSLRRGEQYF. The CDR3 bases are TGTGCCAGCAGCTTGCGTAGGGGCGAGCAGTACTTC.

The chain links TRBV10-2 to TRBJ2-5; 13 positions agree with TRBD2. CDR1 and CDR2 (germline): WSHSY, SAAADI. With 5 bases clipped from V and 5 bases from J, the junction kept 8 bases outside the gene matches. The CDR3 has 16 residues. CDR3 region: CASSLTSGGSWETQYF. In DNA, the CDR3 is TGCGCCAGCAGTTTGACTAGCGGGGGGTCTTGGGAGACCCAGTACTTC.

This chain links TRBV9 with TRBJ1-2, with 10 bases aligning to TRBD1. After removal of 3 bases from V and 6 bases from J, the junction contained 14 bases not matched to a gene. From germline, CDR1 is SGDLS and CDR2 YYNGEE. This CDR3 region has 17 residues. The DNA of the CDR3 is TGTGCCAGCAGCGCACATACCCCAACCGGGACAGGGGATGGCTACACCTTC. Encoded protein: CASSAHTPTGTGDGYTF.

J is TRBJ2-2 and V is TRBV3-1 (or the pseudogene TRBV3-2), with 10 positions matching TRBD1. There are 16 residues in the CDR3. Looked up from germline, CDR1 is LGHDT and CDR2 is YNNKEL (reference sequence). With 4 bases clipped from V and 3 bases from J, the junction kept 5 bases outside the gene matches. CDR3 region: CASSLPGTGDTGELFF. Written as DNA, the CDR3 is TGTGCCAGCAGCCTCCCCGGGACAGGGGACACCGGGGAGCTGTTTTTT.

The rearrangement links TRBV15 to TRBJ1-2; the match to TRBD1 covers 8 bases. The CDR3 is 15 residues long. Per germline, CDR1 LNHNV and CDR2 YYDKDF (reference sequence). J lost 4 bases, V lost 5 bases, and 9 bases had no gene match. The CDR3 coding sequence is TGTGCCACCAGCTGGCCGGGACAGGTTAGCTATGGCTACACCTTC. Its translation is CATSWPGQVSYGYTF.

The chain carries TRBV7-9 and TRBJ2-7; 7 nucleotides line up with TRBD1. Trimming at V came to 6 bases and at J to 6 bases, leaving 11 bases not matched to a gene. The CDR3 has 14 amino acids. The germline gives CDR1 SEHNR, CDR2 FQNEAQ (reference sequence). The CDR3 here is CASSLTTGVREQYF. CDR3 nucleotides: TGTGCCAGCAGTTTGACTACAGGGGTCCGCGAGCAGTACTTC.

This rearrangement joins TRBV12-3 or TRBV12-4 to TRBJ2-3; TRBD1 might be the D (5 bases). Trimming removed 3 bases from V and 6 bases from J, with 10 bases in between. This CDR3 comprises 13 residues. The CDR3 reads CASSFWKGDTQYF. CDR3 in DNA: TGTGCCAGCAGTTTCTGGAAGGGGGATACGCAGTATTTT.

The V gene is TRBV29-1, the J gene TRBJ2-3; D is possibly TRBD1 (5 bases). The germline V and J ends were trimmed by 8 bases and 4 bases, with 13 bases remaining between them. CDR1 is SQVTM and CDR2 is ANQGSEA in the germline V gene. The CDR3 runs 12 residues. CDR3 nucleotides: TGCAGCTACTATCAGGGTGCAGATACGCAGTATTTT. Its translation is CSYYQGADTQYF.

This clone came up a few times. The chain is built from TRBV5-1 and TRBJ1-2, with D possibly matching TRBD1 (5 bases). There are 15 residues in the CDR3. The V end was cut by 5 bases, the J end by 4 bases, with 18 bases between. Germline assignment: CDR1 SGHRS and CDR2 YFSETQ. The CDR3 DNA follows: TGCGCCAGCAGATCCGGGACTCAGGAGGGCTATGGCTACACCTTC. Translation: CASRSGTQEGYGYTF.

V gene TRBV6-1 combines with J gene TRBJ2-3, with D possibly matching TRBD2 (5 bases). Germline V gene lookup returns CDR1 MNHNS and CDR2 SASEGT. The V end was cut by 2 bases, the J end by 0 bases, with 9 bases between. The length of the CDR3 is 15 residues. In DNA, the CDR3 is TGTGCCAGCAGTGAATACGGGGTCAGCACAGATACGCAGTATTTT. Amino acid sequence: CASSEYGVSTDTQYF.

This clone came up once. V is TRBV5-4 and J is TRBJ1-2, with a weak D call TRBD1 (6 bases). CDR3 length: 13 amino acids. The V end lost 2 bases, the J end lost 7 bases, and 12 bases lay between the germline ends. CDR1 is SGHNT and CDR2 is YYREEE in the germline V gene (reference sequence). The CDR3 region is CASSFSGAGGYTF. CDR3 sequence (DNA): TGTGCCAGCAGCTTCTCAGGGGCTGGTGGCTACACCTTC.

This chain uses TRBV20-1 with TRBJ2-3; 10 nucleotides line up with TRBD2. The CDR3 runs 16 residues. Germline V CDR1 and CDR2: DFQATT, SNEGSKA (reference sequence). Trimming at V came to 3 bases and at J to 4 bases, leaving 10 bases not matched to a gene. CDR3 nucleotides: TGCAGTGCTAGTGCCGCCAGCGGGGGGGCCCCAGATACGCAGTATTTT. Amino acids: CSASAASGGAPDTQYF.

CDR3: CASSLEQGTEQYF. The CDR3, as DNA: TGTGCCAGCAGCCTGGAGCAGGGCACCGAGCAGTACTTC. The chain has TRBV5-6 and TRBJ2-7, with D perhaps matching TRBD1 (5 bases). CDR1 SGHDT and CDR2 YYEEEE come from the germline V gene. CDR3 length: 13 amino acids. V lost 4 bases and J 6 bases, leaving 14 bases between the germline ends.

The CDR3: CASSLNSYNEQFF. As DNA, the CDR3 is TGTGCCAGCAGCTTAAACAGCTACAATGAGCAGTTCTTC. The V and J genes are TRBV7-3 and TRBJ2-1, with no clear D. This CDR3 is 13 amino acids long. Trimming shortened V by 1 base and J by 3 bases, and 4 bases separated the two germline ends. The germline V gene has CDR1 SGHTA and CDR2 FQGTGA.

The J gene is TRBJ2-3, the V gene TRBV21-1; TRBD1, the table's D call, was not compared with the DNA. TRBV21-1 is recorded as a pseudogene. The CDR3 covers 19 residues. The CDR3 loop reads CASSKKCPPTERGTDTQYF. CDR3 bases: TGTGCCAGCAGCAAAAAGTGTCCCCCGACAGAGCGTGGCACAGATACGCAGTATTTT.

The V call is TRBV6-1, the J call TRBJ2-3; the D gene is possibly TRBD2 (7 bases). V gave up 2 bases and J gave up 10 bases, with 10 bases separating them. The CDR3 extends over 12 amino acids. The germline V gene has CDR1 MNHNS and CDR2 SASEGT. The CDR3 sequence: CASSERGGAQYF. The CDR3 DNA reads TGTGCCAGCAGTGAAAGAGGGGGGGCGCAGTATTTT.

This clone was recorded once. The V and J genes are TRBV5-1 and TRBJ2-7; possible D gene TRBD1, 6 bases. This CDR3 is 16 amino acids long. Between the trimmed V and J ends, which lost 1 base and 3 bases, there was a span of 17 bases. The germline V gene has CDR1 SGHRS and CDR2 YFSETQ. In DNA form, the CDR3 reads TGCGCCAGCAGCTTGTCTCCCACCGGACAGTACTACGAGCAGTACTTC. Protein product: CASSLSPTGQYYEQYF.

The chain uses TRBV7-9 and TRBJ1-3, with 7 bases that match TRBD1. This CDR3 region has 14 residues. Germline-derived CDR1 and CDR2 are SEHNR and FQNEAQ (reference sequence). V lost 0 bases to trimming and J lost 5 bases; unmatched junction nucleotides: 1. The CDR3 region has the DNA TGTGCCAGCAGCTTAGCAGGGGGCAGAAACACCATATATTTT. Translating it yields CASSLAGGRNTIYF.

The rearrangement joins TRBV7-3 to TRBJ2-1, with D possibly matching TRBD1 (6 bases). This CDR3 has 15 residues. Per the germline V gene, CDR1 is SGHTA and CDR2 is FQGTGA. Trimming stripped 1 base from V and 6 bases from J, with 13 bases between. The CDR3 DNA sequence: TGTGCCAGCAGCTTAAGAAGTGGGACACTCAATGAGCAGTTCTTC. Translating gives CASSLRSGTLNEQFF.

The CDR3 loop reads CASSLRSHMNTEAFF. CDR3 nucleotides: TGTGCCAGCAGCCTGAGGAGCCATATGAACACTGAAGCTTTCTTT. The chain recombines TRBV7-9 with TRBJ1-1; D unresolved. V lost 5 bases, J lost 0 bases, and 13 bases lay in between. The CDR3 has 15 amino acids. CDR1 SEHNR and CDR2 FQNEAQ come from the germline V gene (reference sequence).

The V and J genes are TRBV19 and TRBJ2-2; tentative D call: TRBD1 (6 bases). The CDR3 is made up of 15 amino acids. CDR1 is LNHDA and CDR2 is SQIVND in the germline V gene (reference sequence). The V gene lost 5 bases and the J gene lost 8 bases, with 18 bases spanning the gap. CDR3 protein: CASSRQVSGRGELFF. The CDR3 DNA follows: TGTGCCAGTAGTCGACAGGTCTCAGGGCGTGGGGAGCTGTTTTTT.

The chain recombines TRBV7-7 with TRBJ2-1; TRBD1 agrees at 9 bases. The germline V gene has CDR1 SSHAT and CDR2 FNYEAQ (reference sequence). The CDR3 sequence is 15 residues long. V lost 5 bases and J lost 8; bases outside the gene matches: 10. The CDR3 is CASSIGQGLHYEQFF. The CDR3 bases are TGTGCCAGCAGCATCGGACAGGGGCTCCATTATGAGCAGTTCTTC.